This TCR beta chain was identified during a study of blood T cells in healthy people across ages. Turning to the study itself: Template switching picked up about one barcoded beta molecule for each two T cells.

A second PCR of about 7 to 11 cycles used a sample-barcoded 5' primer and a J-beta primer mix. TCRdb passed the 5' RACE reads through MiXCR, listing each CDR3 protein once. The sample holds roughly 1.6 million distinct CDR3 sequences, about 32% seen once. Whole-study results and caveats: In these data, TCR beta diversity tracked strongly with naive T cell percentage. No one knew whether donors had CMV, which possibly confounded expanded clonotype changes.

This clonotype has just a few counts. Its antigen is not identified. This CDR3 spans 13 amino acids. The V end lost 8 bases, the J end lost 6 bases, and 15 bases lay between the germline ends. The germline V gene encodes CDR1 MNHNS and CDR2 SASEGT. The specimen sequenced was blood. This chain uses TRBV6-1 with TRBJ2-3; D might be TRBD2 (7 bases). The TCR originated in a woman in her 30s in good health. As DNA, the CDR3 is TGTGCCAGCCTGTGGGGGGGCTTTGATACGCAGTATTTT. Translating it yields CASLWGGFDTQYF.